This TCR beta chain was identified in a study of cytomegalovirus exposure and HLA in healthy donors. Study outcomes and limitations: TCR clusters originating in the first cohort tended to co-occur in the 120 validation repertoires, according to a later analysis. There were 150 to 200 TCR beta chains listed as cytomegalovirus-associated. Researchers reported that a few CMV-associated chains were confirmed in vitro as CMV antigen-specific.

This CDR3 spans 13 amino acids. Germline assignment: CDR1 SSHAT and CDR2 FNYEAQ (reference sequence). The donors were part of the roughly 120-subject validation cohort, which stood apart from the roughly 640-subject first cohort. About this clone itself: What it binds is not known. One end of the junction does not line up with germline, which may come from a read error.

This table comes from immunoSEQ multiplex PCR, and its TCRdb copy is limited to in-frame clones, with some not included. The table records roughly 70,000 clones, approximately 80% of them present only once. V is TRBV7-7 and J is TRBJ2-7; 7 positions agree with TRBD1. The sequencing input was PBMCs. The TCR originated in a man aged 25 to 40 in good health and CMV-seronegative. Here the CDR3 DNA reads TGTGCTAGCAGCGGCACAGGGGTTGGAGAGCAGTACTTC. It codes for CASSGTGVGEQYF.